The rows below give T cell receptor beta chains drawn from one sample of a study of PD-L1 blockade in urothelial cancer. TCRdb's copy holds only in-frame clones and misses some; the assay was immunoSEQ multiplex PCR. The data hold approximately 65,000 clones, with roughly nine tenths observed a single time. The sequenced sample was PBMCs, obtained around atezolizumab (anti-PD-L1) treatment. These receptors came from a man aged 60 to 69 with urothelial cancer. CDR3s include the opening cysteine and the closing phenylalanine or tryptophan. Fields, in order: V gene, D gene, clone size, J gene, CDR3 DNA, CDR3 protein. The D gene is left open where the match is weak. Clone size appears in some rows only: once, few, many, or a class for an expanded clone.

v_call: TRBV18; d_call: .; clone_size: few; j_call: TRBJ1-1; cdr3_nt: TGTGCCAGCTCACCAGGGGCGAACACTGAAGCTTTCTTT; cdr3_aa: CASSPGANTEAFF
v_call: TRBV5-1; d_call: TRBD2; clone_size: .; j_call: TRBJ2-7; cdr3_nt: TGCGCCAGCACCGGGCACGGGGGGAAGCCTTACGAGCAGTACTTC; cdr3_aa: CASTGHGGKPYEQYF
v_call: TRBV27; d_call: .; clone_size: .; j_call: TRBJ2-1; cdr3_nt: TGTGCCAGCAGTTTATCGGGCAGGGACAACCCCAATGAGCAGTTCTTC; cdr3_aa: CASSLSGRDNPNEQFF
v_call: TRBV4-2; d_call: .; clone_size: .; j_call: TRBJ2-5; cdr3_nt: TGTGCCAGCAGCCCACAGAGGGGGTACCAAGAGACCCAGTACTTC; cdr3_aa: CASSPQRGYQETQYF
v_call: TRBV19; d_call: TRBD1; clone_size: .; j_call: TRBJ1-2; cdr3_nt: TGTGCCAGTAGTGGGTCGGACAGGGTTCCCTATGGCTACACCTTC; cdr3_aa: CASSGSDRVPYGYTF
v_call: TRBV11-2; d_call: TRBD2; clone_size: .; j_call: TRBJ2-5; cdr3_nt: TGTGCCAGCAGCTTAGATTCTAACGGGGCGGGAGCACCAGAGACCCAGTACTTC; cdr3_aa: CASSLDSNGAGAPETQYF
v_call: TRBV4-1; d_call: .; clone_size: .; j_call: TRBJ2-7; cdr3_nt: TGCGCCAGCAGCCCCCTAGGAACCTACGAGCAGTACTTC; cdr3_aa: CASSPLGTYEQYF
v_call: TRBV6-5; d_call: TRBD1; clone_size: .; j_call: TRBJ2-5; cdr3_nt: TGTGCCAGCAGTTATGGGACAGGGCGCCAAGAGACCCAGTACTTC; cdr3_aa: CASSYGTGRQETQYF
v_call: TRBV11-2; d_call: .; clone_size: .; j_call: TRBJ2-1; cdr3_nt: TGTGCCAGCAGCTTAGATGCGACCCAAGGAGGGAGCTCCTACAATGAGCAGTTCTTC; cdr3_aa: CASSLDATQGGSSYNEQFF
v_call: TRBV28; d_call: TRBD2; clone_size: .; j_call: TRBJ2-1; cdr3_nt: TGTGCCAGCAGAGGCGGGGGGGGCAATGAGCAGTTCTTC; cdr3_aa: CASRGGGGNEQFF
v_call: TRBV5-4; d_call: .; clone_size: .; j_call: TRBJ2-7; cdr3_nt: TGTGCCAGCAGCCCTTCCGGGACTGAATCCTACGAGCAGTACTTC; cdr3_aa: CASSPSGTESYEQYF
v_call: TRBV28; d_call: .; clone_size: .; j_call: TRBJ1-2; cdr3_nt: TGTGCCAGCAGTCCCACGTCGGGGGGCTACACCTTC; cdr3_aa: CASSPTSGGYTF
v_call: TRBV28; d_call: TRBD2; clone_size: medium-sized; j_call: TRBJ2-2; cdr3_nt: TGTGCCAGCAGTTTACCGGGACTAGCGATCACCGGGGAGCTGTTTTTT; cdr3_aa: CASSLPGLAITGELFF
v_call: TRBV18; d_call: TRBD2; clone_size: .; j_call: TRBJ2-1; cdr3_nt: TGTGCCAGCTCGTCGTACCTAGCGGTTGGCTCCTACAATGAGCAGTTCTTC; cdr3_aa: CASSSYLAVGSYNEQFF
v_call: TRBV7-6; d_call: .; clone_size: few; j_call: TRBJ1-3; cdr3_nt: TGTGCCAGCAGCTTAGATCAGGGGGGAAACACCATATATTTT; cdr3_aa: CASSLDQGGNTIYF
v_call: TRBV30; d_call: TRBD2; clone_size: few; j_call: TRBJ2-1; cdr3_nt: TGTGCCTGGAGTGGACTAGCGGTTGGGAGGATCCAGTTCTTC; cdr3_aa: CAWSGLAVGRIQFF
v_call: TRBV18; d_call: .; clone_size: .; j_call: TRBJ1-5; cdr3_nt: TGTGCCAGCTCACCGGTCTCGGCAGGCGGGGGATATCAGCCCCAGCATTTT; cdr3_aa: CASSPVSAGGGYQPQHF
v_call: TRBV10-3; d_call: TRBD2; clone_size: .; j_call: TRBJ2-3; cdr3_nt: TGTGCCATCAGTGAGTCGGGAGCGGGAAGGGATACGCAGTATTTT; cdr3_aa: CAISESGAGRDTQYF
v_call: TRBV2; d_call: .; clone_size: .; j_call: TRBJ1-2; cdr3_nt: TGTGCCAGCAGTGAAACAAGAATTAACTATGGCTACACCTTC; cdr3_aa: CASSETRINYGYTF
v_call: TRBV7-2; d_call: .; clone_size: .; j_call: TRBJ1-1; cdr3_nt: TGTGCCAGCAGCCCCGGCCCTAGTATGAACACTGAAGCTTTCTTT; cdr3_aa: CASSPGPSMNTEAFF
v_call: TRBV5-6; d_call: TRBD1; clone_size: .; j_call: TRBJ2-7; cdr3_nt: TGTGCCAGCAGCAGACCGGGACAGGGATACGAGCAGTACTTC; cdr3_aa: CASSRPGQGYEQYF
v_call: TRBV5-4; d_call: .; clone_size: .; j_call: TRBJ2-1; cdr3_nt: TGTGCCAGCAGCGCACAGATGAGCTCCTACAATGAGCAGTTCTTC; cdr3_aa: CASSAQMSSYNEQFF
v_call: TRBV7-6; d_call: TRBD2; clone_size: .; j_call: TRBJ2-1; cdr3_nt: TGTGCCAGCAGCGGGGGGGGTGGCCACTCCTACAATGAGCAGTTCTTC; cdr3_aa: CASSGGGGHSYNEQFF
v_call: TRBV2; d_call: TRBD1; clone_size: .; j_call: TRBJ1-3; cdr3_nt: TGTGCCAGCAGCCTGGGACAGAGCTCTGGAAACACCATATATTTT; cdr3_aa: CASSLGQSSGNTIYF
v_call: TRBV19; d_call: TRBD1; clone_size: .; j_call: TRBJ1-4; cdr3_nt: TGTGCCAGCTCGACAGGGGTTAATGAAAAACTGTTTTTT; cdr3_aa: CASSTGVNEKLFF
v_call: TRBV28; d_call: .; clone_size: .; j_call: TRBJ1-4; cdr3_nt: TGTGCCACCTTATCAGGGGATAATGAAAAACTGTTTTTT; cdr3_aa: CATLSGDNEKLFF
v_call: TRBV6-5; d_call: .; clone_size: .; j_call: TRBJ1-2; cdr3_nt: TGTGCCAGCAGGGCCGGAGCTATTGGCTACACCTTC; cdr3_aa: CASRAGAIGYTF
v_call: TRBV6-5; d_call: TRBD1; clone_size: .; j_call: TRBJ1-5; cdr3_nt: TGTGCCAGCAGTTACTCGTACAGGGGGAATCAGCCCCAGCATTTT; cdr3_aa: CASSYSYRGNQPQHF
v_call: TRBV5-1; d_call: TRBD1; clone_size: .; j_call: TRBJ2-7; cdr3_nt: TGCGCCAGCAGCTCCAACACGGGACAGGGACCCTACGAGCAGTACTTC; cdr3_aa: CASSSNTGQGPYEQYF
v_call: TRBV9; d_call: .; clone_size: .; j_call: TRBJ2-7; cdr3_nt: TGTGCCAGCAGCCTCGGACTGGATGAAATCTACGAGCAGTACTTC; cdr3_aa: CASSLGLDEIYEQYF
v_call: TRBV6-1; d_call: .; clone_size: .; j_call: TRBJ1-4; cdr3_nt: TGTGCCAGCAGAATCAGGGGTGCTAATGAAAAACTGTTTTTT; cdr3_aa: CASRIRGANEKLFF
v_call: TRBV19; d_call: TRBD2; clone_size: .; j_call: TRBJ2-6; cdr3_nt: TGTGCCAGTAGCGATAGCGGGGGTCGCTCTGGGGCCAACGTCCTGACTTTC; cdr3_aa: CASSDSGGRSGANVLTF
v_call: TRBV6-5; d_call: .; clone_size: .; j_call: TRBJ1-3; cdr3_nt: TGTGCCAGCAGTTACTCGAGGCAGAGCTCTGGAAACACCATATATTTT; cdr3_aa: CASSYSRQSSGNTIYF
v_call: TRBV2; d_call: TRBD1; clone_size: .; j_call: TRBJ1-2; cdr3_nt: TGTGCCAGCAGGACAGGGGGCGGTGGCTACACCTTC; cdr3_aa: CASRTGGGGYTF
v_call: TRBV5-5; d_call: .; clone_size: once; j_call: TRBJ2-7; cdr3_nt: TGTGCCAGCTGGTCAGACTCCTACGAGCAGTACTTC; cdr3_aa: CASWSDSYEQYF
v_call: TRBV5-1; d_call: .; clone_size: .; j_call: TRBJ2-2; cdr3_nt: TGCGCCAGCAGCTTGCAGGTGGGCACCGGGGAGCTGTTTTTT; cdr3_aa: CASSLQVGTGELFF
v_call: TRBV7-6; d_call: TRBD1; clone_size: .; j_call: TRBJ1-5; cdr3_nt: TGTGCCAGCAGCGATACCGGGACAGGGGGTGATCAGCCCCAGCATTTT; cdr3_aa: CASSDTGTGGDQPQHF
v_call: TRBV25-1; d_call: .; clone_size: .; j_call: TRBJ1-1; cdr3_nt: TGTGCCAGCAGTGAAGCAGGGCTAAGCAACACTGAAGCTTTCTTT; cdr3_aa: CASSEAGLSNTEAFF
v_call: TRBV21-1; d_call: .; clone_size: .; j_call: TRBJ2-7; cdr3_nt: TGTGCCAGCAGCAAAGACGGCGGGGACGAGCAGTACTTC; cdr3_aa: CASSKDGGDEQYF
v_call: TRBV19; d_call: TRBD2; clone_size: .; j_call: TRBJ2-3; cdr3_nt: TGTGCCAGTAGTATACTAGCGGGAGGGCAGTCAGATACGCAGTATTTT; cdr3_aa: CASSILAGGQSDTQYF
v_call: TRBV27; d_call: TRBD1; clone_size: .; j_call: TRBJ1-2; cdr3_nt: TGTGCCAGCAGTTCCATTCTCACGACAGGGGCGCCTGGCTACACCTTC; cdr3_aa: CASSSILTTGAPGYTF
v_call: TRBV27; d_call: .; clone_size: .; j_call: TRBJ2-3; cdr3_nt: TGTGCCAGCAGTCATCAAACAGATACGCAGTATTTT; cdr3_aa: CASSHQTDTQYF
v_call: TRBV9; d_call: .; clone_size: .; j_call: TRBJ2-2; cdr3_nt: TGTGCCAGCAGCGTAGGGGTAGCGGAATACACCGGGGAGCTGTTTTTT; cdr3_aa: CASSVGVAEYTGELFF
v_call: TRBV7-8; d_call: .; clone_size: .; j_call: TRBJ1-1; cdr3_nt: TGTGCCAGCAGCTTGGTCAGGGGCACTGAAGCTTTCTTT; cdr3_aa: CASSLVRGTEAFF
v_call: TRBV7-5; d_call: .; clone_size: .; j_call: TRBJ2-2; cdr3_nt: TGTGCCAGAAGCCAAGGGATGAGGGTCTGTAAAAACACCGGGGAGCTGTTTTTT; cdr3_aa: CARSQGMRVCKNTGELFF
v_call: TRBV4-2; d_call: TRBD2; clone_size: .; j_call: TRBJ2-3; cdr3_nt: TGTGCCAGCAGCGAAACTAGCGGGGGCACAGATACGCAGTATTTT; cdr3_aa: CASSETSGGTDTQYF